This TCR beta chain was obtained from a study of cytomegalovirus exposure and HLA in healthy donors. The overall study: Falling in the Caucasian-associated ancestry cluster were 80% to 90% of some 400 genotyped donors.

60 Vbeta and 13 Jbeta primers were used in PCR. Assay used: immunoSEQ multiplex PCR; TCRdb lists only in-frame clones, some missing. This table holds some 170,000 clones, about 80% found once. CDR1 is SEHNR, CDR2 FQNEAQ, per germline (reference sequence). The V segment lost 2 bases and the J segment 7 bases; nucleotides outside the gene matches: 11. The CDR3 has 15 amino acids. A word on this clone: The antigen is not known.

Study-wide results and caveats: Sequencing depth across donors, presence/absence analyses assumed, was roughly uniform.

Sequencing input: PBMCs. This clonotype originated in a young man in good health and CMV-seropositive. This sequence joins TRBV7-9 and TRBJ2-7; 7 bases match TRBD1. The chain's CDR3 is CASSLKTAGGQEQYF. The CDR3, as DNA: TGTGCCAGCAGCTTAAAGACGGCAGGGGGTCAGGAGCAGTACTTC.